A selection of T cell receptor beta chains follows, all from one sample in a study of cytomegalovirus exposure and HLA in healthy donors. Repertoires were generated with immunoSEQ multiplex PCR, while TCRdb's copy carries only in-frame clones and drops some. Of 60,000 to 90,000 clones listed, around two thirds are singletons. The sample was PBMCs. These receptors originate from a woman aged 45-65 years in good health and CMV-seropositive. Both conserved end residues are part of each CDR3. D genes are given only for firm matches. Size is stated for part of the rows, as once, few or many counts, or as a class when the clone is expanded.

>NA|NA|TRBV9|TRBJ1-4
TGTGCCAGCAGCCCGGGGGGGAGCGGGTCAGGGGCCACTAATGAAAAACTGTTTTTT
CASSPGGSGSGATNEKLFF
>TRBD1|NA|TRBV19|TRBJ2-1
TGTGCCAGTAGTATAGGAACAGGGGGTAGGGGATGGGTGCAGTTCTTC
CASSIGTGGRGWVQFF
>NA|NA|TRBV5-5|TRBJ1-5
TGTGCCAGCAGCTCACATGATCAGCCCCAGCATTTT
CASSSHDQPQHF
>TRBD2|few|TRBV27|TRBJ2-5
TGTGCCAGCAGTCCCCCGGGACTAGCAGGGGAGACCCAGTACTTC
CASSPPGLAGETQYF
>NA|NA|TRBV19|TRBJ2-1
TGTGCCAGTAGTATAGGTCGGACAGCTCCTAATGAGCAGTTCTTC
CASSIGRTAPNEQFF
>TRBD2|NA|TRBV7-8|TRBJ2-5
TGTGCCAGCAGCCGCGGGAGCGGGGAGACCCAGTACTTC
CASSRGSGETQYF
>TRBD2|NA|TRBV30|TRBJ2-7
TGTGCCTGGAGTAGCGGGGACTGGACCTACGAGCAGTACTTC
CAWSSGDWTYEQYF
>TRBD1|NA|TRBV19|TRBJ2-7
TGTGCCAGTAGTATCGGGACAGACCTACGCGAGCAGTACTTC
CASSIGTDLREQYF
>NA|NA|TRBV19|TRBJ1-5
TGTGCCAGTAGTATGACCGACAGTCAGCCCCAGCATTTT
CASSMTDSQPQHF
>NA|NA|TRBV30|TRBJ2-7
TGTGCCTGGAGAAGTCTGGGGACTCCTGATACCTACGAGCAGTACTTC
CAWRSLGTPDTYEQYF
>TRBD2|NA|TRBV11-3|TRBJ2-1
TGTGCCAGCAGCTACCGGAGCTTGGCGGGACTAGGGGGGAGACCCAATGAGCAGTTCTTC
CASSYRSLAGLGGRPNEQFF
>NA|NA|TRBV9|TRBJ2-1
TGTGCCAGCAGCGTAGGTTGGGCTTACAATGAGCAGTTCTTC
CASSVGWAYNEQFF
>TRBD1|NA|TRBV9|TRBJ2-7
TGTGCCAGCAGCGGACAGGGCTACGAGCAGTACTTC
CASSGQGYEQYF
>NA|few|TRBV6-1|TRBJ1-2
TGTGCCAGCAGTAAAGACTCTAACTATGGCTACACCTTC
CASSKDSNYGYTF
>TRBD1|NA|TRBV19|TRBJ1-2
TGTGCCAGTAGTAGACCCTCGACAGGGGGCTATGGCTACACCTTC
CASSRPSTGGYGYTF
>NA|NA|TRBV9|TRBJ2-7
TGTGCCAGCAGCGACGGCATCGGGGGGCCCCCCTACGAGCAGTACTTC
CASSDGIGGPPYEQYF
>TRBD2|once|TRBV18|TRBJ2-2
TGTGCCAGCTCACCGCTACTGACTAGCGGGGGGCACACCGGGGAGCTGTTTTTT
CASSPLLTSGGHTGELFF
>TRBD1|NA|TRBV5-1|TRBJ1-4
TGCGCCAGCAGCTTGGTTAACAGGGGAGATAATGAAAAACTGTTTTTT
CASSLVNRGDNEKLFF
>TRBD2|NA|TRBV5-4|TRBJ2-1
TGTGCCAGCAGATTCGACGTCGGGGGGGGGTACAATGAGCAGTTCTTC
CASRFDVGGGYNEQFF
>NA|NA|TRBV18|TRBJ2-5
TGTGCCAGCTCACCCGGGGGAGAGACCCAGTACTTC
CASSPGGETQYF
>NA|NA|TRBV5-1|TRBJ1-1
TGCGCCAGCAGCTTGGAACAGATTGGGTCGAACACTGAAGCTTTCTTT
CASSLEQIGSNTEAFF
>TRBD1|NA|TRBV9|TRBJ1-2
TGTGCCAGCAGCGTAGTAGGGGACAGGTTCGGTGTGAGCTATGGCTACACCTTC
CASSVVGDRFGVSYGYTF
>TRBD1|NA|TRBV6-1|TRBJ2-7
TGTGCCAGCAGTGAAAAGGATGACAGGGTGGACGAGCAGTACTTC
CASSEKDDRVDEQYF
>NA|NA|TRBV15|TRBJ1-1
TGTGCCACCAGCAGGCCCTATTTGGACAGGAACACTGAAGCTTTCTTT
CATSRPYLDRNTEAFF
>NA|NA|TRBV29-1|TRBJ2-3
TGCAGCGTTGAAGCCCGCGGCACAGATACGCAGTATTTT
CSVEARGTDTQYF
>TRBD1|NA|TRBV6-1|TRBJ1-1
TGTGCCAGCAGTGGAGCCGGGACAGGGGCCCTGGACACTGAAGCTTTCTTT
CASSGAGTGALDTEAFF
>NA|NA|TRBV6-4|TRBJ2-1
TGTGCCAGCAGTGTATGGCAGGGCCGATCTAATGAGCAGTTCTTC
CASSVWQGRSNEQFF
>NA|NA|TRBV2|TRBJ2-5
TGTGCCAGCAGCCTCCAAGAGACCCAGTACTTC
CASSLQETQYF
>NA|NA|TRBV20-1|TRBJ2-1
TGCAGTGCTCCCTGGCCCCCCAAGCAGTTCTTC
CSAPWPPKQFF
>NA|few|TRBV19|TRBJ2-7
TGTGCCAGTAGTAAGGTTCCTAGCTCCTACGAGCAGTACTTC
CASSKVPSSYEQYF
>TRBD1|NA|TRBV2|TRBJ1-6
TGTGCCAGCAGCAGGGACAGCCCTTCCTCACCCCTCCACTTT
CASSRDSPSSPLHF
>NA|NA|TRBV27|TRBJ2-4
TGTGCCAGCAGTCCGTTACAGGGTTACGTCGAAAACATTCAGTACTTC
CASSPLQGYVENIQYF
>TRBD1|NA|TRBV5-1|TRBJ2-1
TGCGCCAGCAGCCCACAGGGGGCGGCATGGTCCTCCTACAATGAGCAGTTCTTC
CASSPQGAAWSSYNEQFF
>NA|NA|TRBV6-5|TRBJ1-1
TGTGCCAGCAGTTACCTTGGGAGTACTGAAGCTTTCTTT
CASSYLGSTEAFF
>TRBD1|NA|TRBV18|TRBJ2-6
TGTGCCAGCTCAGAGCAGGGGGCTGGGGCTAACGTCCTGACTTTC
CASSEQGAGANVLTF
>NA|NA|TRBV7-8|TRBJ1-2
TGTGCCAGCAGCAAAGACAGGCAAGGACACTATGGCTACACCTTC
CASSKDRQGHYGYTF
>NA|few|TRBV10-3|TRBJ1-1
TGTGCCATCAGACGGGAGAACACTGAAGCTTTCTTT
CAIRRENTEAFF
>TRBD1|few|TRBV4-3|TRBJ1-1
TGCGCCAGCAGCCGAGGCATGACAGGGGGGAACACTGAAGCTTTCTTT
CASSRGMTGGNTEAFF
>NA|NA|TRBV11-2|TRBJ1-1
TGTGCCAGCAGCTTAGGGGGCCCGAACACTGAAGCTTTCTTT
CASSLGGPNTEAFF
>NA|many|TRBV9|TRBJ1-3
TGTGCCAGCAGCCCCCCGGGGGGGGGAAGAAACACCATATATTTT
CASSPPGGGRNTIYF